The 21 T cell receptor beta chains listed next were all sequenced from one sample in a study of regulatory T cells in long-lasting Graves disease. Time point defined: newly diagnosed GD, antithyroid drugs for less than 3 months. The TCR library used RNA extracted from PBMCs. Arm-PCR of CDR3 regions with iRepertoire HTBI primers generated TCR beta libraries. One entry per CDR3 protein results from TCRdb running MiXCR on the multiplex PCR reads. The sample gives hundreds of thousands of distinct CDR3 sequences, about a sixth of which show up once; about 27% is in the top ten. The sample was also reused in another study, on T cells in Graves' hyperthyroidism and ophthalmopathy.

The sample consisted of peripheral blood mononuclear cells (PBMCs), taken at new diagnosis, from a patient treated with antithyroid drugs. These receptors all come from a man aged 40-50 years with Graves disease.

With respect to this clonotype: This may be a read error, as it is one base from a much larger clone. This chain connects TRBV28 to TRBJ2-7, with 8 bases lining up with TRBD1. This CDR3 is 14 amino acids long. The germline V gene encodes CDR1 MDHEN and CDR2 SYDVKM. V was clipped by 7 bases and J by 3 bases; unmatched bases: 8. The DNA for the CDR3 is TGTGCCAGCAATTTGGCGACAGGGGTCTACGAGCAGTACTTC. Its translation: CASNLATGVYEQYF.

This clonotype was detected many times. The genes are TRBV6-2 or TRBV6-3 and TRBJ2-5; possibly TRBD1 for D (5 bases). V lost 5 bases and J lost 2, with 18 bases in between. This CDR3 contains 16 residues. Germline-derived CDR1 and CDR2 are MNHEY and SVGEGT. CDR3 DNA: TGTGCCAGCAGTGAAGGAGTAGGGGATGGACAAGAGACCCAGTACTTC. Protein: CASSEGVGDGQETQYF.

This clonotype was detected ten times or more. This chain connects TRBV11-2 to TRBJ2-5; D is perhaps TRBD1 (5 bases). The germline V and J ends were trimmed by 1 base and 7 bases, with 10 bases remaining between them. Germline values: CDR1 SGHAT, CDR2 FQNNGV. The CDR3 is 13 amino acids. CDR3 nucleotides: TGTGCCAGCAGCTTAGGGGAAGGGGCGACCCAGTACTTC. This translates into CASSLGEGATQYF.

This clonotype was recorded at least ten times. The V call is TRBV28, the J call TRBJ2-7; TRBD1 matches 8 bases. Unmatched junction bases numbered 5, after V lost 6 bases and J lost 4 bases. CDR1 and CDR2 (germline): MDHEN, SYDVKM. The length of the CDR3 is 13 residues. CDR3 coding DNA: TGTGCCAGCAGACCGGGACAGGCTTACGAGCAGTACTTC. The encoded protein is CASRPGQAYEQYF.

The sample holds many counts of this clonotype. The chain uses TRBV10-3 and TRBJ2-6; D is unclear. CDR3 length: 17 amino acids. V was shortened by 4 bases and J by 3 bases, with 16 bases between the two germline ends. The germline V gene encodes CDR1 ENHRY and CDR2 SYGVKD. The CDR3 DNA sequence: TGTGCCATCAGTGGTCTAGAAGCCACTCTTGGGGCCAACGTCCTGACTTTC. Amino acid sequence: CAISGLEATLGANVLTF.

This clonotype was seen many times. The rearrangement uses TRBV7-2 and TRBJ1-5; no clear D gene. The germline V and J ends were trimmed by 1 base and 4 bases, with 14 bases remaining between them. The V gene's germline CDR1 is SGHTA and CDR2 FQGNSA. The CDR3 sequence is 16 residues long. CDR3 region: CASSLESGLRNQPQHF. CDR3 in DNA: TGTGCCAGCAGCTTAGAATCAGGACTAAGGAATCAGCCCCAGCATTTT.

Remarks on this clonotype: A much larger clone sits a single nucleotide away, making a read error possible. The V call is TRBV7-2, the J call TRBJ1-2; D not certain. V shed 1 base and J shed 5 bases, with 8 bases lying between them. Germline values: CDR1 SGHTA, CDR2 FQGNSA. The length of the CDR3 is 13 residues. The CDR3 DNA reads TGTACCAGCAGCTTAGTAGCATCTTATGGCTACACCTTC. Its translation: CTSSLVASYGYTF.

The chain links TRBV12-3 or TRBV12-4 to TRBJ2-6, with TRBD2 as a possible D gene (6 bases). The CDR3 covers 15 residues. V shed 4 bases and J shed 2 bases, with 9 bases lying between them. The CDR3 sequence is CASSWGVAGANVLTF. The CDR3 DNA follows: TGTGCCAGCAGTTGGGGGGTTGCTGGGGCCAACGTCCTGACTTTC.

Notes on this clonotype: The junction departs from the called germline gene at one end, perhaps through a read error. The DNA of the CDR3 is TGCGCCAGCTCACCTGAGATTGGGGTGAATGAAAGACTGTTTTTT. Translated, it gives CASSPEIGVNERLFF. V and J are TRBV18 and TRBJ1-4; no clear D. The CDR3 covers 15 residues. Germline V gives CDR1 KGHSH, CDR2 LQKENI.

This clonotype showed up many times. This chain connects TRBV6-5 to TRBJ1-6, with 7 bases identical to TRBD1. V dropped 1 base and J dropped 10; count of bases not matched to a gene: 10. The germline CDR1 and CDR2 sequences are MNHEY and SVGAGI. This CDR3 is 16 amino acids long. The CDR3 nucleotides read TGTGCCAGCAGTTACTGGGGACAGTCTAAACCCTCACCCCTCCACTTT. It translates to CASSYWGQSKPSPLHF.

Ten or more counts support this clonotype. The genes are TRBV18 and TRBJ2-7; D is tentatively TRBD1 or TRBD2 (5 bases each). This CDR3 comprises 13 residues. Germline V gene sequence: CDR1 KGHSH, CDR2 LQKENI. Trimming took 2 bases from V and 7 from J, leaving 12 bases between them. CDR3 sequence (DNA): TGTGCCAGCTCACCAAGAGGGGCAAGGGAGCAGTACTTC. It encodes CASSPRGAREQYF. Variable domain in full (rest from reference TRBV18 and TRBJ2-7): NAGVMQNPRHLVRRRGQEARLRCSPMKGHSHVYWYRQLPEEGLKFMVYLQKENIIDESGMPKERFSAEFPKEGPSILRIQQVVRGDSAAYFCASSPRGAREQYFGPGTRLTVT.

The V and J genes are TRBV7-6 and TRBJ2-5; D gene uncertain. The CDR3 has 14 residues. V was pared by 2 bases and J by 4 bases, with 11 bases between. Germline V gene data show CDR1 as SGHVS and CDR2 as FNYEAQ. Here the CDR3 DNA reads TGTGCCAGCAGCTTAAGGGCAGTCCGAGAGACCCAGTACTTC. This codes for CASSLRAVRETQYF.

CDR3 coding DNA: TGTGCAGGACAGGGAGGTGAGCAGTTCTTC. As protein: CAGQGGEQFF. The V and J genes are TRBV7-9 and TRBJ2-1; 8 nucleotides align to TRBD1. The V gene's germline CDR1 is SEHNR and CDR2 FQNEAQ (reference sequence). This CDR3 is built from 10 residues.

This clonotype was counted at least ten times. This chain connects TRBV7-3 to TRBJ2-3; D is possibly TRBD2 (6 bases). Trimming took off 4 bases at V and 1 base at J, with 12 bases between the two ends. This CDR3 contains 15 residues. The germline gives CDR1 SGHTA, CDR2 FQGTGA. CDR3 nucleotide sequence: TGTGCCAGCAGCTGGGAAGCTAGCGGCACAGATACGCAGTATTTT. It is translated as CASSWEASGTDTQYF.

Many counts were recorded for this clonotype. The chain employs TRBV24-1 and TRBJ2-2, with 7 positions matching TRBD1. In germline, CDR1 is KGHDR, CDR2 SFDVKD. The CDR3 is made up of 16 amino acids. Trimming at V came to 6 bases and at J to 4 bases, leaving 10 bases not matched to a gene. The CDR3 DNA reads TGTGCCACCAGTTCACTTCCGGGACAGACCACCGGGGAGCTGTTTTTT. Translating gives CATSSLPGQTTGELFF.

A few counts support this clonotype. CDR3 sequence reads: CASSFRLAGVSGTDTQYF. Written as DNA, the CDR3 is TGTGCCAGCAGCTTTCGACTAGCGGGGGTTTCGGGCACAGATACGCAGTATTTT. This chain uses TRBV14 with TRBJ2-3; TRBD2 matches 12 bases. This CDR3 has 18 residues. The germline CDR1 and CDR2 sequences are SGHDN and FVKESK. With V trimmed by 5 bases and J by 1 base, 10 bases remained unmatched.

This chain's CDR3 is CASSFGLATSYEQYF. Written as DNA, the CDR3 is TGTGCCAGCAGCTTCGGGCTAGCTACATCCTACGAGCAGTACTTC. The chain carries TRBV14 and TRBJ2-7, with D perhaps TRBD2 (5 bases). The germline gives CDR1 SGHDN, CDR2 FVKESK. Trimming removed 5 bases from V and 1 base from J, with 15 bases in between. The CDR3 contains 15 residues.

This chain links TRBV6-1 with TRBJ2-2; 14 bases are shared with TRBD2. Germline V gene sequence: CDR1 MNHNS, CDR2 SASEGT. This CDR3 spans 17 amino acids. Unmatched junction bases numbered 7, after V lost 10 bases and J lost 0 bases. The CDR3 DNA sequence: TGTGCCATCACCGGGACTAGCGGGGGCCCGAACACCGGGGAGCTGTTTTTT. This translates into CAITGTSGGPNTGELFF.

The CDR3 DNA reads TGCGCCAGCAGCCCCAAGACGACAGGGGACTATGGCTACACCTTC. Translating it yields CASSPKTTGDYGYTF. The chain carries TRBV5-1 and TRBJ1-2; 8 bases are shared with TRBD1. Germline V gives CDR1 SGHRS, CDR2 YFSETQ. The length of the CDR3 is 15 residues. J gave up 3 bases and V 4 bases, and 8 bases lay outside the gene matches.

This clonotype was observed a few times. The chain combines TRBV5-1 with TRBJ2-1; D unclear. Germline CDR1 and CDR2: SGHRS and YFSETQ. The ends were cut back, 1 base at V and 1 base at J, with 9 bases in the middle. There are 15 residues in the CDR3. The CDR3 region is CASSLTVGSYNEQFF. CDR3 sequence (DNA): TGCGCCAGCAGCTTGACCGTGGGTTCCTACAATGAGCAGTTCTTC.

The J gene is TRBJ1-4, the V gene TRBV9; D gene unclear. CDR3 length: 12 amino acids. V was cut by 3 bases and J by 8 bases, with 8 bases left in between. CDR1 and CDR2 (germline): SGDLS, YYNGEE. This CDR3 is CASSGRGEKLFF. For the CDR3, the DNA is TGTGCCAGCAGCGGCAGAGGCGAAAAACTGTTTTTT.